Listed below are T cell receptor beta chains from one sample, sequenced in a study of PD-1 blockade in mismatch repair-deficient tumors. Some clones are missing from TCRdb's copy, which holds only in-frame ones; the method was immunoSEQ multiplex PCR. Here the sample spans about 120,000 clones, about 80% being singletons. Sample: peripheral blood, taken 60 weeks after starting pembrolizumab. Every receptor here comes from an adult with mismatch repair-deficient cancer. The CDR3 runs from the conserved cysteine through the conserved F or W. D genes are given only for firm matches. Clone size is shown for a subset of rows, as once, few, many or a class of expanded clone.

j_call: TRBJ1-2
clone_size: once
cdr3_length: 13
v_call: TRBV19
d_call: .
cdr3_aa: CASSIDLQYGYTF
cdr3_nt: TGTGCCAGTAGTATAGATCTGCAGTATGGCTACACCTTC

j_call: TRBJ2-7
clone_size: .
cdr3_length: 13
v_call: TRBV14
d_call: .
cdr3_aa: CASSQVGTYEQYF
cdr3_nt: TGTGCCAGCAGCCAAGTTGGGACATACGAGCAGTACTTC

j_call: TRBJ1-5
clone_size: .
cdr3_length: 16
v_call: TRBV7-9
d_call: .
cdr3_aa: CASRLGQEDSNQPQHF
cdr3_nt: TGTGCCAGCAGATTAGGCCAGGAAGATAGCAATCAGCCCCAGCATTTT

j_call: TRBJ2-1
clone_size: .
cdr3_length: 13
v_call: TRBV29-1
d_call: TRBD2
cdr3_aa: CSVGTSGSNEQFF
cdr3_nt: TGCAGCGTCGGGACTAGCGGGAGCAATGAGCAGTTCTTC

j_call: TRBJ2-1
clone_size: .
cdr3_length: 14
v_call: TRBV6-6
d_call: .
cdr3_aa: CASSALRDLDEQFF
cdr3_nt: TGTGCCAGCAGCGCGCTAAGGGATTTGGATGAGCAGTTCTTC

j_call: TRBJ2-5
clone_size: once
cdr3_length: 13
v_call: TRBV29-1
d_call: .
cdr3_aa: CSVPSGERETQYF
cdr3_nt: TGCAGCGTTCCTTCGGGGGAACGAGAGACCCAGTACTTC

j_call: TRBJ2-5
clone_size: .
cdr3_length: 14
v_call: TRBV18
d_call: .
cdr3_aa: CASSLAADQETQYF
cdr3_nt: TGTGCCAGCTCCCTCGCGGCAGACCAAGAGACCCAGTACTTC

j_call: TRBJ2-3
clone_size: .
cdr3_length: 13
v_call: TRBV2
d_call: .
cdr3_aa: CASSEGGERTQYF
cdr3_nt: TGTGCCAGCAGTGAGGGGGGTGAGCGTACGCAGTATTTT

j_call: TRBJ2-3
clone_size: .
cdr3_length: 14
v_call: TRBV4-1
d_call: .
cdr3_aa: CASSPTASTDTQYF
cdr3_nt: TGCGCCAGCAGCCCCACTGCTAGCACAGATACGCAGTATTTT

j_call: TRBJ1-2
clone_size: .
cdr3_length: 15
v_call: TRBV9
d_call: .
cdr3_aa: CASSGNRATNYGYTF
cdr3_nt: TGTGCCAGCAGCGGTAACAGGGCGACTAACTATGGCTACACCTTC

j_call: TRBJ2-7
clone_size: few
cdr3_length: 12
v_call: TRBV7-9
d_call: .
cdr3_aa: CASSSGSGEQYF
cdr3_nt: TGTGCCAGCAGCTCCGGATCGGGCGAGCAGTACTTC

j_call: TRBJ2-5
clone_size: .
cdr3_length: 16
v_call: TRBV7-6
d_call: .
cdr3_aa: CASSLEALVGVETQYF
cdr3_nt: TGTGCCAGCAGCTTGGAAGCGCTAGTAGGGGTGGAGACCCAGTACTTC

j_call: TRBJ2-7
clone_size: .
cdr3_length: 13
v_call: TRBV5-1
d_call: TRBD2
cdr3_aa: CASKTSAVDEQYF
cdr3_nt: TGCGCCAGTAAGACTAGCGCGGTTGACGAGCAGTACTTC

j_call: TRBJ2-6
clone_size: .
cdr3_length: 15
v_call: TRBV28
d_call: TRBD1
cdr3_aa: CASSSGTARANVLTF
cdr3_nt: TGTGCCAGCAGCTCTGGGACAGCGCGGGCCAACGTCCTGACTTTC

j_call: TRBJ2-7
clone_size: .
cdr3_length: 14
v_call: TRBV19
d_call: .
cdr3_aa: CASRAGHQGYEQYF
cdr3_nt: TGTGCCTCGAGGGCCGGGCACCAGGGCTACGAGCAGTACTTC

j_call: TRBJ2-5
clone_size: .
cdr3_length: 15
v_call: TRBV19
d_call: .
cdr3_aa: CATTNRDSVKETQYF
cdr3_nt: TGTGCCACGACCAATCGCGACAGTGTCAAAGAGACCCAGTACTTC

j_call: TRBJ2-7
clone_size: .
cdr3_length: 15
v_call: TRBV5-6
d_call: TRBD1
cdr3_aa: CASRLALQGAYEQYF
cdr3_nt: TGTGCCAGCAGGTTAGCTTTACAGGGGGCGTACGAGCAGTACTTC

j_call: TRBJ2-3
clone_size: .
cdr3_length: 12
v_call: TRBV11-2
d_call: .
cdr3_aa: CASSLERDTQYF
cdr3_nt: TGTGCCAGCAGCTTAGAACGAGATACGCAGTATTTT

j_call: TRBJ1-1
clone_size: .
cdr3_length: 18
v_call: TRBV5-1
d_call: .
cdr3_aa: CASSLSSNRAGSDTEAFF
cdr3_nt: TGCGCCAGCAGCTTATCTAGTAATCGCGCAGGGTCGGACACTGAAGCTTTCTTT

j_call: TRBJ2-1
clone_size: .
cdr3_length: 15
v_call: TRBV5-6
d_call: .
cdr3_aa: CASSVGQVMVNEQFF
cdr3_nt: TGTGCCAGCAGCGTCGGACAAGTTATGGTTAATGAGCAGTTCTTC

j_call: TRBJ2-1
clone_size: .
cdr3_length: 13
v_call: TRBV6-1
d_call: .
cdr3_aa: CASSAGSYNEQFF
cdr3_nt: TGTGCCAGCAGTGCAGGATCTTACAATGAGCAGTTCTTC

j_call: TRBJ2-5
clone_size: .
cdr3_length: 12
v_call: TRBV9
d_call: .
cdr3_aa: CASSAGQETQYF
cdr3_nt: TGTGCCAGCAGCGCAGGTCAAGAGACCCAGTACTTC

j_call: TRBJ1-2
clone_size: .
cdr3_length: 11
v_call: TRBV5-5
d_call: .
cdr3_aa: CASSSVNGYTF
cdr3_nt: TGTGCCAGCAGCTCGGTGAACGGCTACACCTTC

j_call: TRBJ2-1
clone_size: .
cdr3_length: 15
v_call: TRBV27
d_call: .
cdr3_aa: CASSRGKQGNNEQFF
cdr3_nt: TGTGCCAGCAGTCGTGGTAAACAGGGTAACAATGAGCAGTTCTTC

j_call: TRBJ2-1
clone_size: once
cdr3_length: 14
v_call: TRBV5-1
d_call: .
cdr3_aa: CASSGGDEEGGQFF
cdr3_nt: TGCGCCAGCAGCGGTGGGGACGAAGAAGGGGGGCAGTTCTTC

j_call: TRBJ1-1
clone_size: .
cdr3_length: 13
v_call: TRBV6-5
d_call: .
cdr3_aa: CASSKQGNTEAFF
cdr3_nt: TGTGCCAGCAGTAAACAGGGGAACACTGAAGCTTTCTTT

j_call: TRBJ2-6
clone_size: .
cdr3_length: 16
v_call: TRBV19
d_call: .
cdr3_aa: CASSITARSGANVLTF
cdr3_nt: TGTGCCAGTAGTATAACGGCACGCTCTGGGGCCAACGTCCTGACTTTC

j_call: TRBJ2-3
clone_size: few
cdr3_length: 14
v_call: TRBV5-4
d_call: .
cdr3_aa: CASSLMALSDTQYF
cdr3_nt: TGTGCCAGCAGCTTGATGGCTCTATCAGATACGCAGTATTTT

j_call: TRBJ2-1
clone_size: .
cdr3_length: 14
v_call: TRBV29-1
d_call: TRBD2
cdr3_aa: CSVGREASYNEQFF
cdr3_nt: TGCAGCGTCGGGCGGGAGGCTTCCTACAATGAGCAGTTCTTC

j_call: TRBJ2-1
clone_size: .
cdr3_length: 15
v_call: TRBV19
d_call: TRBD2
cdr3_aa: CASSSPGLAWNEQFF
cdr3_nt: TGTGCCAGTAGTTCTCCGGGACTAGCGTGGAATGAGCAGTTCTTC

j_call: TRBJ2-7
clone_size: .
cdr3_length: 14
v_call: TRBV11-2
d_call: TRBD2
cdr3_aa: CASSLGLAGYEQYF
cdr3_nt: TGTGCCAGCAGCTTGGGACTAGCGGGATACGAGCAGTACTTC

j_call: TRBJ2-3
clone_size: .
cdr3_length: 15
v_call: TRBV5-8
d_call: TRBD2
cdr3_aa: CASSRLAASTDTQYF
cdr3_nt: TGTGCCAGCAGTCGGCTAGCGGCTAGCACAGATACGCAGTATTTT

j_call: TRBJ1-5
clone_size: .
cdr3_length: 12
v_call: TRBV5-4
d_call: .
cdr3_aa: CALGTDNQPQHF
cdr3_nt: TGTGCCCTCGGGACGGATAATCAGCCCCAGCATTTT

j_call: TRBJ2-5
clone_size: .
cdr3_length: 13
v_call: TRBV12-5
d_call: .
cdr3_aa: CASGLPGGETQYF
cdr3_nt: TGTGCTAGTGGTCTTCCCGGAGGAGAGACCCAGTACTTC

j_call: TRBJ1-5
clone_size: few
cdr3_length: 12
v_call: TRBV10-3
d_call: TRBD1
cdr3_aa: CATGQGNQPQHF
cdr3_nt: TGTGCCACCGGACAGGGTAATCAGCCCCAGCATTTT

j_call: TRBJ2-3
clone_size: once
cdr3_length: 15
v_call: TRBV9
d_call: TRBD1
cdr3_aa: CASSPHDRVADTQYF
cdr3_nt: TGTGCCAGCAGCCCCCACGACAGGGTGGCAGATACGCAGTATTTT

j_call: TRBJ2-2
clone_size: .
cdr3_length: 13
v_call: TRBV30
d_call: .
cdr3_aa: CAWSKGPTGELFF
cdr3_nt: TGTGCCTGGAGTAAGGGACCTACCGGGGAGCTGTTTTTT

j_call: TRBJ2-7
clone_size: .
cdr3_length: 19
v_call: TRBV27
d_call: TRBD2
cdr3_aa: CASSLSRRLAVGSDYEQYF
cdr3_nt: TGTGCCAGCAGTTTAAGTAGGAGACTAGCGGTCGGCTCAGACTACGAGCAGTACTTC

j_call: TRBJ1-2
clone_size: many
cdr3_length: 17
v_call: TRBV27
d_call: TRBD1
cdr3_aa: CASSPRTGGMANYGYTF
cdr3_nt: TGTGCCAGCAGTCCTCGGACAGGGGGAATGGCTAACTATGGCTACACCTTC

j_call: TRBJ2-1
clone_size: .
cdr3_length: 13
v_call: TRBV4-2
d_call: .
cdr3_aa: CASSLLAHNEQFF
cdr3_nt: TGTGCCAGCAGCCTACTAGCCCACAATGAGCAGTTCTTC

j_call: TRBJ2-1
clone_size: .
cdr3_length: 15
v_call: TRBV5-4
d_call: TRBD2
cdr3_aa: CASSLAASGYNEQFF
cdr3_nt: TGTGCCAGCAGCTTGGCGGCTAGCGGGTACAATGAGCAGTTCTTC

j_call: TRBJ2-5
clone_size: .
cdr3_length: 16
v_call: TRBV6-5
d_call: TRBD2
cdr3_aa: CASSSTAGVLGGTQYF
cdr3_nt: TGTGCCAGCAGTTCCACAGCGGGAGTGCTGGGGGGGACCCAGTACTTC

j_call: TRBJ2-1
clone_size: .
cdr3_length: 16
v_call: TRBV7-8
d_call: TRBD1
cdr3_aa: CASSSQGQGIYNEQFF
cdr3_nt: TGTGCCAGCAGCTCCCAAGGACAGGGGATTTACAATGAGCAGTTCTTC

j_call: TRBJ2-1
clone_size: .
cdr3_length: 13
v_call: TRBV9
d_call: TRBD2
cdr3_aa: CASRSSGGNEQFF
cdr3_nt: TGTGCCAGCAGATCCAGCGGGGGCAATGAGCAGTTCTTC

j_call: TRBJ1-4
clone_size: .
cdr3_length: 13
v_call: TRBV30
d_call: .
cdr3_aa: CAWSVQGGEKLFF
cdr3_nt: TGTGCCTGGAGTGTACAGGGAGGAGAAAAACTGTTTTTT

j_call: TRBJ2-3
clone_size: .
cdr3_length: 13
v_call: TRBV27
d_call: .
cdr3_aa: CASRGLRTDTQYF
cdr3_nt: TGTGCCAGCAGGGGTCTTCGCACAGATACGCAGTATTTT

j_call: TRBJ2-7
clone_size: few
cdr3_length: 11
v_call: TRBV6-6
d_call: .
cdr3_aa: CASSTSYEQYF
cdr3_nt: TGTGCCAGCAGCACCTCCTACGAGCAGTACTTC

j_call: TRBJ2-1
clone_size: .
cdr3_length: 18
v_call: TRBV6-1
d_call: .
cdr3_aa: CASSEGPLPRSSYNEQFF
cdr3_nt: TGTGCCAGCAGTGAAGGTCCTTTACCGAGGAGCTCCTACAATGAGCAGTTCTTC

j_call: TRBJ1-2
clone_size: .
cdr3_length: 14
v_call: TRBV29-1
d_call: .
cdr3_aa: CSVGGDEGHYGYTF
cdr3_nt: TGCAGCGTTGGGGGTGACGAGGGGCACTATGGCTACACCTTC

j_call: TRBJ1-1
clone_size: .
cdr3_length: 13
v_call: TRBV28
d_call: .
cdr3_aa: CASSFVGDTEAFF
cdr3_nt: TGTGCCAGCAGTTTTGTGGGGGACACTGAAGCTTTCTTT

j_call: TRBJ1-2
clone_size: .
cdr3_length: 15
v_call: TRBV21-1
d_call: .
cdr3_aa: CASSKVAGGNYGYTF
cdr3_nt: .

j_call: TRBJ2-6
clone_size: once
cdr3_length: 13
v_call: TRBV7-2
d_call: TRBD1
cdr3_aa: CASITGTGVPLTF
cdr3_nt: TGTGCCAGCATTACCGGGACAGGGGTGCCCCTGACTTTC

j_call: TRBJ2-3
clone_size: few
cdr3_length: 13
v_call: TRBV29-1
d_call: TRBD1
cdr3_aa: CSAGQGYLDTQYF
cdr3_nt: TGCAGCGCGGGACAGGGTTATTTAGATACGCAGTATTTT

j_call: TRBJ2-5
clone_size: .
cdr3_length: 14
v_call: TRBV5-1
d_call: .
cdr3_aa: CASNLGTDEETQYF
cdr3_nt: TGCGCCAGCAATCTAGGGACGGACGAAGAGACCCAGTACTTC

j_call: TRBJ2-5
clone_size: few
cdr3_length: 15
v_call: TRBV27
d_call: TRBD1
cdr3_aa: CASSLYTGVGETQYF
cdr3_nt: TGTGCCAGCAGTTTGTATACAGGGGTTGGAGAGACCCAGTACTTC